This T cell receptor beta chain was retrieved from a study of CD8 T cells in Susac syndrome (dated by TCRdb to the late 2010s). Concerning the study at large: Repertoire sequencing was used to test whether CD8+ T cell activation and differentiation in Susac syndrome was antigen driven. Clonality of the CD8+ T cell repertoire was compared between around eleven healthy donors, approximately 14 Susac syndrome patients and fewer than 16 multiple sclerosis patients. Overall study outcomes, separate from this receptor: The number of individuals in the TCR sequencing and HLA analysis was acknowledged as relatively small.

V and J lose 0 bases and 1 base, and a span of 10 bases separates them. CDR1 SGHNT and CDR2 YYREEE are derived from the germline V gene (reference sequence). From the cysteine through the phenylalanine, the CDR3 covers 15 amino acids. Only the CDR3 portion is preserved as DNA: 45 bases, with reading frame beginning at the first base. RNA was extracted using the RNeasy kit, and roughly 0.45 to 1 microgram was reverse transcribed with random hexamers. TCR beta CDR3 regions were amplified with the immunoSEQ multiplex PCR assay covering 54 Vbeta and 13 Jbeta segments. To correct PCR amplification bias, a synthetic template baseline was used for both primer optimization and computational correction. As for the authors' bioinformatics: Reads were assigned to V, D and J genes according to IMGT and analyzed in immunoSEQ Analyzer, with only productive sequences retained. Clonality was computed as one minus Shannon entropy normalized by log2 of the number of productive unique sequences. For each patient and control, public and private clones were evaluated among the 100 most prevalent clones. Clones were defined as Susac-specific if absent from the healthy and MS cohorts, from over a thousand published viral clones and from other ImmuneACCESS disease sequences. Clones were called with MiXCR by TCRdb after fastp trimmed the public reads at Q25, and only in-frame beta chains were retained. All rows with the same CDR3 protein become a single entry with the most common DNA and genes. These V and J calls are TCRdb output, not the study's own analysis. Across this sample there are 130,000 or so distinct CDR3 sequences, with roughly 80% seen only once. About 0.51% of the sample comes from the top ten.

Peripheral blood CD8+ and CD4+ T cells from healthy donors, Susac syndrome patients and multiple sclerosis patients were profiled by high-throughput TCR beta sequencing. Multiple sclerosis controls were treatment-naive patients with stable or active relapsing-remitting disease fulfilling revised McDonald criteria. Bulk CD8+ and CD4+ T cells were purified magnetically by negative isolation, whereas CD8+ TEMRA cells were enriched by FACS. Blood was drawn into EDTA tubes, processed within 24 hours, and PBMCs were isolated by density gradient centrifugation. PBMCs intended for TCR sequencing were cryopreserved in liquid nitrogen and were subsequently thawed in a 37 degrees C water bath. The sorted or isolated CD4+, CD8+ and CD8+ TEMRA cells reached a purity of at least 90%. Concerning this clonotype: It has no known antigen specificity. Base qualities are not recorded, but no much larger clone differs from it by a single base.

The chain uses TRBV5-4 and TRBJ2-5, with no confident D gene call. The specimen was CD8+ T cells from PBMCs. The sequence was obtained from a human donor with multiple sclerosis. The CDR3 reads CASSLVVAGQETQYF. The nucleotide sequence reads as follows: TGTGCCAGCAGCTTGGTGGTGGCAGGCCAAGAGACCCAGTACTTC.